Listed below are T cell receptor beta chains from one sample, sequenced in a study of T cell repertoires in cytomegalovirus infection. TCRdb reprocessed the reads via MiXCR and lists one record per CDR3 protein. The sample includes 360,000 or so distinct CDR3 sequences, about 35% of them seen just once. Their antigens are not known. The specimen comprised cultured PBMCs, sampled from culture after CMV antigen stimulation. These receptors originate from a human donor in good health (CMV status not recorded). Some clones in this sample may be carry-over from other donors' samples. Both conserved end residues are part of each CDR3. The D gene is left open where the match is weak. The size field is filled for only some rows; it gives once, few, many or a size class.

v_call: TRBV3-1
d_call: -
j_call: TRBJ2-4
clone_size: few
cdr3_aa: CASSQEGTRNPKNIQYF
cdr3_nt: TGTGCCAGCAGCCAAGAAGGAACAAGAAACCCAAAAAACATTCAGTACTTC

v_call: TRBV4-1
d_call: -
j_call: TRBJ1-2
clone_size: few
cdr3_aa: CASSQDPSGSCTF
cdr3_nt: TGCGCCAGCAGCCAAGATCCGTCAGGGTCTTGCACCTTC

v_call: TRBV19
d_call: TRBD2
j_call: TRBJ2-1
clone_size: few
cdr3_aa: CASSIVSGRSYNEQFF
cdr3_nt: TGTGCCAGTAGTATAGTCAGCGGGAGATCCTACAATGAGCAGTTCTTC

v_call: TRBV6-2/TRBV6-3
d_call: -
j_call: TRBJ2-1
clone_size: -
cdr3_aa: CASNRLRTPDAYNEQFF
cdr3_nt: TGTGCCAGCAATCGCCTCCGGACGCCTGACGCCTACAATGAGCAGTTCTTC

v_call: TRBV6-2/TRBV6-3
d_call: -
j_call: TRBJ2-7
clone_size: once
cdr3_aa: CASSTGTLEQYF
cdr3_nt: TGTGCCAGCAGCACCGGGACACTCGAGCAGTACTTC

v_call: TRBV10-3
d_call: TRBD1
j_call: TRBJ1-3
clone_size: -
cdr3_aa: CAISESGQSSGNTIYF
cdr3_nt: TGTGCCATCAGTGAGTCGGGACAGAGCTCTGGAAACACCATATATTTT

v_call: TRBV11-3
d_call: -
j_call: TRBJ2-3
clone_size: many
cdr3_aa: CASSLDRLRDTQYF
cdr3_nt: TGTGCCAGCAGCTTAGATCGGCTGCGCGATACGCAGTATTTT

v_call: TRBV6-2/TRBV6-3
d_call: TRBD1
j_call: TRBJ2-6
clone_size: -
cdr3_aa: CASSTHFDRGVNVLTF
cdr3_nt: TGTGCCAGCAGTACCCATTTCGACAGGGGTGTAAACGTCCTGACTTTC

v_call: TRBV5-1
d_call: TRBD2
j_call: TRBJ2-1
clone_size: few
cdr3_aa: CASGGAGINEQFF
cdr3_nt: TGCGCCAGCGGGGGAGCGGGAATCAATGAGCAGTTCTTC

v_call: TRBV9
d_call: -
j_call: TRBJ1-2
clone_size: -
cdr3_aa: CASSVADSRYGYTF
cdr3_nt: TGTGCCAGCAGCGTAGCGGACAGTCGCTATGGCTACACCTTC

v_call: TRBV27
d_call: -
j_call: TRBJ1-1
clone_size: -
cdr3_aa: CASSWGETTEAFF
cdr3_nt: TGTGCCAGCAGTTGGGGGGAGACAACTGAAGCTTTCTTT

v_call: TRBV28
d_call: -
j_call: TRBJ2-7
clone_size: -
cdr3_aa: CASSLSAGQRVGYEQYF
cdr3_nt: TGTGCCAGCAGTTTATCAGCCGGACAGCGGGTCGGGTACGAGCAGTACTTC

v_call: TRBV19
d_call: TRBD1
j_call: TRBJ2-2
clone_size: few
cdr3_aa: CASSMGTTGGGNTGELFF
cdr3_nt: TGTGCCAGTAGTATGGGAACTACAGGGGGCGGGAACACCGGGGAGCTGTTTTTT

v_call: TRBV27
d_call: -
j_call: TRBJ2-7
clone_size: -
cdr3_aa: CASSQWRGHYEQYF
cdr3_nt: TGTGCCAGCAGTCAATGGCGGGGTCACTACGAGCAGTACTTC

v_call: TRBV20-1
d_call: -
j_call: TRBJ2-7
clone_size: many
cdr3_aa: CSASTRAVYEQYF
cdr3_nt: TGCAGTGCTAGTACTCGAGCCGTTTACGAGCAGTACTTC

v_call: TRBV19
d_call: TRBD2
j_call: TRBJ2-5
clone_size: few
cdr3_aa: CASSIRARAGGETQYF
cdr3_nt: TGTGCCAGTAGTATCCGTGCCAGAGCGGGAGGGGAGACCCAGTACTTC

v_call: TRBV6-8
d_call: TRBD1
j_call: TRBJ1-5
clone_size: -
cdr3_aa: CASSYSFRGLNQPQHF
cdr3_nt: TGTGCCAGCAGTTACTCGTTCAGGGGGCTAAATCAGCCCCAGCATTTT

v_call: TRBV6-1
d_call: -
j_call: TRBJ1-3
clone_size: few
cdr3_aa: CASSLSGSSGNTIYF
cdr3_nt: TGTGCCAGCAGCTTATCAGGGAGCTCTGGAAACACCATATATTTT

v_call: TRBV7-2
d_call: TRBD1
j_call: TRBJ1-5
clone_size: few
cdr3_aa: CASSQDRVRNQPQHF
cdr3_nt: TGTGCCAGCAGCCAAGACAGGGTTCGGAATCAGCCCCAGCATTTT

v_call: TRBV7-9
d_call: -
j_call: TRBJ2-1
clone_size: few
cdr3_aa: CASSLTQQTRANEQFF
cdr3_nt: TGTGCCAGCAGCTTAACCCAACAGACTAGAGCCAATGAGCAGTTCTTC

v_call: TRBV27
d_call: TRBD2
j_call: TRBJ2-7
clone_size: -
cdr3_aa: CASSIGGLAGGEQYF
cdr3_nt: TGTGCCAGCAGCATCGGGGGACTAGCGGGAGGCGAGCAGTACTTC

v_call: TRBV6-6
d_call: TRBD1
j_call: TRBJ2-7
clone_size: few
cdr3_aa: CASSYPETGTYEQYF
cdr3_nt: TGTGCCAGCAGTTACCCAGAGACAGGGACCTACGAGCAGTACTTC

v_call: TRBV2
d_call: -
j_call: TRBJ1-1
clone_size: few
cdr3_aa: CASSEANTEAFF
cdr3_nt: TGTGCCAGCAGTGAAGCGAACACTGAAGCTTTCTTT

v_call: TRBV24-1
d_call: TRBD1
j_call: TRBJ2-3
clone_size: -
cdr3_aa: CATNRGQGHAQYF
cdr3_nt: TGTGCCACCAACAGGGGGCAAGGTCACGCGCAGTATTTT

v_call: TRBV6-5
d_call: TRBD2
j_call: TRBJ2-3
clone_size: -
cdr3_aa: CASRRLAGRTDTQYF
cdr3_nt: TGTGCCAGCAGGAGACTAGCGGGAAGAACAGATACGCAGTATTTT

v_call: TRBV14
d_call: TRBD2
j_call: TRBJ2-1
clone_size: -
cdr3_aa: CASSQDMLGTSAPNEQFF
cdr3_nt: TGTGCCAGCAGCCAAGACATGTTGGGGACTAGCGCCCCCAATGAGCAGTTCTTC

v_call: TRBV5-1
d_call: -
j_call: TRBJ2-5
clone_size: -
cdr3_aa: CATGFGEGRETQYF
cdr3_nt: TGCGCCACAGGTTTCGGGGAAGGAAGGGAGACCCAGTACTTC

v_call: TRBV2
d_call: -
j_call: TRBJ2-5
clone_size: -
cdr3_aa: CASRDQLRETQYF
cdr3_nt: TGTGCCAGCAGAGACCAGCTTAGGGAGACCCAGTACTTC

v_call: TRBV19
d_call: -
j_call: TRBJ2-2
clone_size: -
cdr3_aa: CASSIGDRYTGELFF
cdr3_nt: TGTGCCAGTAGTATAGGGGACCGTTACACCGGGGAGCTGTTTTTT

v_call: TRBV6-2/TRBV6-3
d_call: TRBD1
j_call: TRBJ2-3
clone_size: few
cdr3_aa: CASSPGTGGTDTQYF
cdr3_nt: TGTGCCAGCAGTCCCGGGACAGGGGGCACAGATACGCAGTATTTT

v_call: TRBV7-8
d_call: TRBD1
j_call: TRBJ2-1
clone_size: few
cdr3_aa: CASSTRTGRGYNEQFF
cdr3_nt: TGTGCCAGCAGCACCAGGACAGGGAGAGGGTACAATGAGCAGTTCTTC

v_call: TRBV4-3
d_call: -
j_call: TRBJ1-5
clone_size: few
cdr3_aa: CASSPDWNQPQHF
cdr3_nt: TGCGCCAGCAGCCCAGACTGGAATCAGCCCCAGCATTTT

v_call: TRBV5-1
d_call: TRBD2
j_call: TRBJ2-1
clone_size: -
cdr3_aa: CASSLRGTSGTSYNEQFF
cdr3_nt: TGCGCCAGCAGCTTGAGGGGGACTAGCGGGACATCCTACAATGAGCAGTTCTTC

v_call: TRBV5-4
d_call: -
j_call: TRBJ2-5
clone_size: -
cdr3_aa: CASSLAGTEETQYF
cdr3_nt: TGTGCCAGCAGCTTGGCGGGGACCGAAGAGACCCAATACTTC

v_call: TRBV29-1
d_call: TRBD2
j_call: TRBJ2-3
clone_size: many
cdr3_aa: CSVKGLGADTQYF
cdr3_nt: TGCAGCGTTAAAGGACTAGGGGCGGATACGCAGTATTTT

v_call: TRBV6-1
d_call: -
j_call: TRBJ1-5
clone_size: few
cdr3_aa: CASSGSGGNQPQHF
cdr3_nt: TGTGCCAGCAGTGGCTCGGGGGGCAATCAGCCCCAGCATTTT

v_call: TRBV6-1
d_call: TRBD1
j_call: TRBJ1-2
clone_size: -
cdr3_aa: CASSKAETGGWGYTF
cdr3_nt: TGTGCCAGCAGCAAAGCCGAGACAGGGGGCTGGGGCTACACCTTC

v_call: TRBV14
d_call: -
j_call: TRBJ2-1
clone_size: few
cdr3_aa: CASSQVDPKRDEQFF
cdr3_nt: TGTGCCAGCAGCCAAGTCGACCCAAAAAGAGATGAGCAGTTCTTC

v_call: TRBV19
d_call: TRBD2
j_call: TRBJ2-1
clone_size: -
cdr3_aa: CASSILGTSSYNEQFF
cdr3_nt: TGTGCCAGTAGTATACTCGGGACTAGCTCCTACAATGAGCAGTTCTTC

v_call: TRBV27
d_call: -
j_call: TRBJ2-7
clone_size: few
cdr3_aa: CASSLSDGFYEQYF
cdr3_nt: TGTGCCAGCAGTTTATCTGACGGTTTCTACGAGCAGTACTTC

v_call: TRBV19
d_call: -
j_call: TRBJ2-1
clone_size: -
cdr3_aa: CASSIRLADNEQFF
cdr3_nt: TGTGCCAGTAGTATAAGGCTAGCAGACAATGAGCAGTTCTTC

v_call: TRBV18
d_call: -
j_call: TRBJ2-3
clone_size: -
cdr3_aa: CASSASLSGTDTQYF
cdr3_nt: TGTGCCAGCTCAGCGAGCCTGAGCGGCACAGATACGCAGTATTTT

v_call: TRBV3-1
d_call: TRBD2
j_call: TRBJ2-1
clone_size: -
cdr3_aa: CASSQLAGGPNEQFF
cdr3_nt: TGTGCCAGCAGCCAGCTAGCGGGAGGGCCTAATGAGCAGTTCTTC

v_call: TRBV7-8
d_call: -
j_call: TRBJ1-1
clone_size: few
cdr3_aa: CASSLVGGGVNTEAFF
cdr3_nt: TGTGCCAGCAGCTTAGTTGGGGGAGGGGTGAACACTGAAGCTTTCTTT

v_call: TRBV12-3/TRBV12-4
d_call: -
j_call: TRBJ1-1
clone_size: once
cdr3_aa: CASSAPPVMNTEAFF
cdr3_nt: TGTGCCAGCAGTGCGCCCCCCGTTATGAACACTGAAGCTTTCTTT

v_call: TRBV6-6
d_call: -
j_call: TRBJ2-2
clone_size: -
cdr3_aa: CASIGASNTGELFF
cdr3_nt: TGTGCCAGCATAGGGGCCTCGAACACCGGGGAGCTGTTTTTT

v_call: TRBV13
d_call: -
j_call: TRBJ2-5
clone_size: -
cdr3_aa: CASSRLDRRLQETQYF
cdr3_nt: TGTGCCAGCAGCCGTCTAGACAGGCGCCTCCAAGAGACCCAGTACTTC